The clone carrying this TCR beta chain was counted many times. What it recognizes is unknown. These data come from a study of early T cells in non-severe SARS-CoV-2 infection. About the research overall: Sequencing of unsorted whole blood was done on bulk RNA, leaving chains unpaired. Study-wide findings and caveats: Matching with VDJdb favored anti-spike CD8 responses (missing private and CD4 specificities).

Germline lookup yields CDR1 SGDLS and CDR2 YYNGEE. The CDR3 is made up of 15 amino acids. V dropped 4 bases and J dropped 1; count of bases not matched to a gene: 5. Unique molecular identifiers were added to individual cDNA molecules. TCRdb reprocessed the 5' RACE reads via MiXCR and lists one record per CDR3 protein. The data contain 25,000 to 30,000 distinct CDR3 sequences, roughly 5% of them singletons. This sequence originates from an adult who was a healthcare worker with PCR-confirmed SARS-CoV-2 infection or an uninfected control (not recorded which). The rearrangement uses TRBV9 and TRBJ1-1, with 9 bases lining up with TRBD1. The sequenced material came from whole blood. CDR3 amino acids: CASSPGQGWNTEAFF. For the CDR3, the DNA is TGTGCCAGCAGCCCAGGACAGGGGTGGAACACTGAAGCTTTCTTT.